This T cell receptor beta chain came from a study of response to subunit inactivated influenza vaccine. Study-wide findings and caveats: Authors suggested each seasonal flu vaccination may recruit only limited numbers of new T cells.

TCRdb re-called the RT-PCR reads through MiXCR, storing one row per CDR3 protein. The sample holds 500,000 or so distinct CDR3 sequences, approximately 15% seen once. There are many counts of this clonotype. Its antigen is unidentified. Germline assignment: CDR1 SGHRS and CDR2 YFSETQ. J was trimmed by 4 bases and V by 4 bases; bases with no gene match: 5. This CDR3 has 15 amino acids. This chain uses TRBV5-1 with TRBJ1-2, with 12 bases fitting TRBD1. The receptor's source is a man aged 50-75 years who received an inactivated influenza vaccine. The material sequenced was CD4+ T cells sorted from PBMCs, taken around 25 months after vaccination. CDR3 DNA sequence: TGCGCCAGCAGCCTTGGGACAGGGGGCATCTATGGCTACACCTTC. Translating it yields CASSLGTGGIYGYTF.